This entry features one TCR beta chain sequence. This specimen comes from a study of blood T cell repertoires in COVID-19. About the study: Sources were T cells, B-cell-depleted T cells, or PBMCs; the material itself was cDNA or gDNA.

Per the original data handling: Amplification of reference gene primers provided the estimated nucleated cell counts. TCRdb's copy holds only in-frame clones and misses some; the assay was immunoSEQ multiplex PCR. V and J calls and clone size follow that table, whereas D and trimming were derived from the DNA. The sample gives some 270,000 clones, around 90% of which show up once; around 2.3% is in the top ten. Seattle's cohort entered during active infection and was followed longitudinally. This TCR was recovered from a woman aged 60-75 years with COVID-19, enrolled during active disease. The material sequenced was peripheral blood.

The DNA for the CDR3 is TGTGCCACCATGGAGACAGCTGAGCCTTTCTTT. Translation gives CATMETAEPFF. The gene calls are TRBV2 and TRBJ1-1; tentatively, D is TRBD1 (5 bases). Germline-derived CDR1 and CDR2 are SNHLY and FYNNEI. V was pared by 10 bases and J by 12 bases, with 18 bases between. The CDR3 contains 11 residues.